This T cell receptor beta chain stems from a study of blood T cell repertoires in COVID-19. Produced via immunoSEQ multiplex PCR; TCRdb's table is partial and in-frame only. The sample shows around 100,000 clones, about 85% of them seen only once. CDR1 MNHNS and CDR2 SASEGT come from the germline V gene. Losses at the gene ends were 7 bases for V and 0 bases for J; bases not matched to a gene: 14. The CDR3 is 18 residues long. This sequence joins TRBV6-1 and TRBJ2-4; 8 bases agree with TRBD1. The TCR sequence derives from a human donor in a cohort sampled during active COVID-19. The sample taken for sequencing was peripheral blood. The CDR3 DNA follows: TGTGCCAGCAATGACAGGGGTCGTGGGCCCTTAGCCAAAAACATTCAGTACTTC. The encoded protein is CASNDRGRGPLAKNIQYF.